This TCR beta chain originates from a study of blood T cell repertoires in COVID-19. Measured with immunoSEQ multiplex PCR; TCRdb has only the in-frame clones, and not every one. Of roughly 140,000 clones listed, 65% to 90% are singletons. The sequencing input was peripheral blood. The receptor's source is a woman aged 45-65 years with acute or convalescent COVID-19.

CDR3 in amino acids: CASSQQTGGTDTQYF. Here the CDR3 DNA reads TGTGCCAGCAGCCAACAGACAGGGGGTACAGATACGCAGTATTTT. V and J are TRBV3-1 (or the pseudogene TRBV3-2) and TRBJ2-3, with 9 bases lining up with TRBD1. Germline V gives CDR1 LGHDT, CDR2 YNNKEL (reference sequence). CDR3 length: 15 residues. Trimming cost V 2 bases and J 3 bases; bases outside gene matches: 3.